What follows describes a single T cell receptor beta chain. The data were obtained in a study of blood T cell repertoires in COVID-19. The germline V gene has CDR1 MNHNY and CDR2 SVGAGI (reference sequence). V lost 5 bases to trimming and J lost 7 bases, with 11 bases between them. The CDR3 consists of 12 residues. Repertoires were generated with immunoSEQ multiplex PCR, while TCRdb's copy carries only in-frame clones and drops some. The sample gives around 100,000 clones, about nine tenths of which show up once; around 16% is in the top ten. The sequenced material came from peripheral blood. The TCR comes from a man in his fifties or sixties with acute or convalescent COVID-19. The chain couples TRBV6-6 to TRBJ1-1; D perhaps matches TRBD1 (5 bases). DNA for the CDR3: TGTGCCAGCAGTCCGGCCAGGGTTGAAGCTTTCTTT. It encodes CASSPARVEAFF.